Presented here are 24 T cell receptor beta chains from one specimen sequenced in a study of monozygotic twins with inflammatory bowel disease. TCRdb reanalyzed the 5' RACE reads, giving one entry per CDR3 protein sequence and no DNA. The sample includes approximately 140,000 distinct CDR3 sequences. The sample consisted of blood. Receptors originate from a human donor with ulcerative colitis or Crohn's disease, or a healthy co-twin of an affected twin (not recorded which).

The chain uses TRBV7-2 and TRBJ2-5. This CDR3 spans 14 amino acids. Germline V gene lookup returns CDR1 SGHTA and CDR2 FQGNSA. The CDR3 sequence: CASSLKVSQETQYF.

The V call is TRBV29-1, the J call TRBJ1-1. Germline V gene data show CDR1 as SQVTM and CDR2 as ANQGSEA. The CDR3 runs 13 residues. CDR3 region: CSVEEAMNTEAFF. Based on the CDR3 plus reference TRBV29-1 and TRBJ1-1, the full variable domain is SAVISQKPSRDICQRGTSLTIQCQVDSQVTMMFWYRQQPGQSLTLIATANQGSEATYESGFVIDKFPISRPNLTFSTLTVSNMSPEDSSIYLCSVEEAMNTEAFFGQGTRLTVV.

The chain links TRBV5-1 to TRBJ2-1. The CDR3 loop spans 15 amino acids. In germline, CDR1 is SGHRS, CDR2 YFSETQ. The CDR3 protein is CASSLWTGAYNEQFF.

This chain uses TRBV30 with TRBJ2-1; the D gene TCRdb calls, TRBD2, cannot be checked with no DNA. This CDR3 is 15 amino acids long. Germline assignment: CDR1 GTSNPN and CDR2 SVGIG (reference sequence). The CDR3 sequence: CAWSVTSGSYNEQFF. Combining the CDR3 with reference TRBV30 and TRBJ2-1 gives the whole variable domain SQTIHQWPATLVQPVGSPLSLECTVEGTSNPNLYWYRQAAGRGLQLLFYSVGIGQISSEVPQNLSASRPQDRQFILSSKKLLLSDSGFYLCAWSVTSGSYNEQFFGPGTRLTVL.

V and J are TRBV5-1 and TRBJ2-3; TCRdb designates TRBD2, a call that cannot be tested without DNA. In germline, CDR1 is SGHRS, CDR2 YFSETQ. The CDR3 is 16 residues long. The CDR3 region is CASSGTSGAFTDTQYF.

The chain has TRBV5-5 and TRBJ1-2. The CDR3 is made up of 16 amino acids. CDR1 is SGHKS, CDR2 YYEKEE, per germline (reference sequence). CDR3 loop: CASSLERGPSNYGYTF.

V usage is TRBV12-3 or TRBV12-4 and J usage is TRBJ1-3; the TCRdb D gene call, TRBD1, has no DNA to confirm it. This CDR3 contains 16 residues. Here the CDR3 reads CASLSTGTGSGSTIYF.

This CDR3 is CSANGRLNTEAFF. The chain combines TRBV20-1 with TRBJ1-1. CDR1 is DFQATT and CDR2 is SNEGSKA in the germline V gene (reference sequence). The CDR3 covers 13 residues.

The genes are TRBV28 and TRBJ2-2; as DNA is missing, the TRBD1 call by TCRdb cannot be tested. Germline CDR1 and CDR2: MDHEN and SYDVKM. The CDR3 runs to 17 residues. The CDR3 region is CASRPPGTGDDTGELFF.

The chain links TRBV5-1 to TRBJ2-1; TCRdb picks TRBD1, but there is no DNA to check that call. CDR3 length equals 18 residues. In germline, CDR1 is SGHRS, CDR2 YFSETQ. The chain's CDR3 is CASSLKGGHLGLSNEQFF.

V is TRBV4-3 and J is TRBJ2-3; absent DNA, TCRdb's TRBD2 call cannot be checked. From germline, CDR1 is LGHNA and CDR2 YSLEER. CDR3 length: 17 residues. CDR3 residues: CASSYSGSGDFTDTQYF.

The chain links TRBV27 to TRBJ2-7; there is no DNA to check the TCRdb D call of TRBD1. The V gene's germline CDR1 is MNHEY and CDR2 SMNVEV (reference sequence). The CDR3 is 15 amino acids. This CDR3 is CASSSTLGQIYEQYF.

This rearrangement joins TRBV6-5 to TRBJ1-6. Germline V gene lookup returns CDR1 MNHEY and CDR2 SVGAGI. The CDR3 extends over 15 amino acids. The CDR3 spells CASSYSEGWDSPLHF.

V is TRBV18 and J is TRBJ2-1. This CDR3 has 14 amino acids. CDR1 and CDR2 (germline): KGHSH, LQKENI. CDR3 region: CASSPPDRHNEQFF.

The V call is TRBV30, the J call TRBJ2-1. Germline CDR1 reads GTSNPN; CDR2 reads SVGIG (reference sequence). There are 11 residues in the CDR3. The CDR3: CAWSYRDEQFF.

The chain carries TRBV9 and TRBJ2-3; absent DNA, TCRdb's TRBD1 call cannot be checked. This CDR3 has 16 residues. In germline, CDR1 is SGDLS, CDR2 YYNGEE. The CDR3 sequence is CASSPTLGGASDTQYF. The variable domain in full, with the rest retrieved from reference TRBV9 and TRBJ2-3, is DSGVTQTPKHLITATGQRVTLRCSPRSGDLSVYWYQQSLDQGLQFLIQYYNGEERAKGNILERFSAQQFPDLHSELNLSSLELGDSALYFCASSPTLGGASDTQYFGPGTRLTVL.

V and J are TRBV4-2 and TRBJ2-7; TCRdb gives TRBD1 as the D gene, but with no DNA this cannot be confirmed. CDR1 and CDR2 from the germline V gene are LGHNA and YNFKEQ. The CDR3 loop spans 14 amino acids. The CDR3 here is CASSPNRVTYEQYF.

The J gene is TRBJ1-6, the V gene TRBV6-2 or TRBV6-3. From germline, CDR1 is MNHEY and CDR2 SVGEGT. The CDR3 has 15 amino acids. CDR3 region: CASSDQYKKRSPLHF.

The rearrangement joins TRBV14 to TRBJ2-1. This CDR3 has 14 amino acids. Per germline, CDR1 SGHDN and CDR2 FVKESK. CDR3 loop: CASSQQSSYNEQFF.

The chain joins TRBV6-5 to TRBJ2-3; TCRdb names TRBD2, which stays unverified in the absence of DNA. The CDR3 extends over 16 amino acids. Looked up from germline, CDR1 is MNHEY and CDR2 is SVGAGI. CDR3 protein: CASSYGTSGGSDTQYF.

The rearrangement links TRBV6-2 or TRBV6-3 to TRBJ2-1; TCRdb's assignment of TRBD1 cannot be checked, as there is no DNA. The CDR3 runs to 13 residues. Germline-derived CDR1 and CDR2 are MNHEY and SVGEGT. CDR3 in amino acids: CASRRGEYNEQFF.

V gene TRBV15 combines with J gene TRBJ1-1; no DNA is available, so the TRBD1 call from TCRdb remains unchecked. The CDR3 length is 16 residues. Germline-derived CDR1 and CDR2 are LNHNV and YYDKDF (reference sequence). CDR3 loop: CATSRDGLTGNTEAFF.

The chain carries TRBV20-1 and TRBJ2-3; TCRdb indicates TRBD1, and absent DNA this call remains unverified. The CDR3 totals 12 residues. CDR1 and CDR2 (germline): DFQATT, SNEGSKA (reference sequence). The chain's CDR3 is CSGRGGADTQYF.

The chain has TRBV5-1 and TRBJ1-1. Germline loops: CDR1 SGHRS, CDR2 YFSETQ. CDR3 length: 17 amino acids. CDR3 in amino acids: CASSLGFRGDLDTEAFF. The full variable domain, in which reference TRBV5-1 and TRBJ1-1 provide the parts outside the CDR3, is KAGVTQTPRYLIKTRGQQVTLSCSPISGHRSVSWYQQTPGQGLQFLFEYFSETQRNKGNFPGRFSGRQFSNSRSEMNVSTLELGDSALYLCASSLGFRGDLDTEAFFGQGTRLTVV.